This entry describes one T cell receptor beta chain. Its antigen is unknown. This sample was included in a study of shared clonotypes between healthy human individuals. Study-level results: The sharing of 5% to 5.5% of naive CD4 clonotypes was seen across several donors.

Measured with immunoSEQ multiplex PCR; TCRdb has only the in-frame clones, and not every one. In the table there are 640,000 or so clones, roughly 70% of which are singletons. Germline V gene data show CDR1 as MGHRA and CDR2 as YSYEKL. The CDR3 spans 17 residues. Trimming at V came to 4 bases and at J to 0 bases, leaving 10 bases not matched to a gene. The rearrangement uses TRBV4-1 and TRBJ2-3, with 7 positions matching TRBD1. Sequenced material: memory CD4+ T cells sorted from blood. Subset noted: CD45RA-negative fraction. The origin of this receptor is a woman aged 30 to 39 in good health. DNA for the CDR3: TGCGCCAGCAGCCTCACCTGGACAGGAGCTAGCACAGATACGCAGTATTTT. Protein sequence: CASSLTWTGASTDTQYF.